This entry describes one T cell receptor beta chain. This sample is drawn from a study of blood T cell repertoires in COVID-19. Study in general: Whether acute or convalescent, the COVID-19 samples came from the United States, Italy and Spain.

V dropped 2 bases and J dropped 3; count of bases not matched to a gene: 8. The CDR3 loop spans 17 amino acids. Germline assignment: CDR1 LNHNV and CDR2 YYDKDF (reference sequence). Produced via immunoSEQ multiplex PCR; TCRdb's table is partial and in-frame only. The sample records tens of thousands of clones, approximately 80% being singletons. The source of this sequence is a human donor in a cohort sampled during active COVID-19. The chain employs TRBV15 and TRBJ2-3; 10 nucleotides match TRBD1. Input material: peripheral blood. CDR3: CATSRTTGTGVTDTQYF. The CDR3 DNA is TGTGCCACCAGCAGAACTACCGGGACAGGGGTGACAGATACGCAGTATTTT. Full variable domain (outside the CDR3, taken from reference TRBV15 and TRBJ2-3): DAMVIQNPRYQVTQFGKPVTLSCSQTLNHNVMYWYQQKSSQAPKLLFHYYDKDFNNEADTPDNFQSRRPNTSFCFLDIRSPGLGDTAMYLCATSRTTGTGVTDTQYFGPGTRLTVL.